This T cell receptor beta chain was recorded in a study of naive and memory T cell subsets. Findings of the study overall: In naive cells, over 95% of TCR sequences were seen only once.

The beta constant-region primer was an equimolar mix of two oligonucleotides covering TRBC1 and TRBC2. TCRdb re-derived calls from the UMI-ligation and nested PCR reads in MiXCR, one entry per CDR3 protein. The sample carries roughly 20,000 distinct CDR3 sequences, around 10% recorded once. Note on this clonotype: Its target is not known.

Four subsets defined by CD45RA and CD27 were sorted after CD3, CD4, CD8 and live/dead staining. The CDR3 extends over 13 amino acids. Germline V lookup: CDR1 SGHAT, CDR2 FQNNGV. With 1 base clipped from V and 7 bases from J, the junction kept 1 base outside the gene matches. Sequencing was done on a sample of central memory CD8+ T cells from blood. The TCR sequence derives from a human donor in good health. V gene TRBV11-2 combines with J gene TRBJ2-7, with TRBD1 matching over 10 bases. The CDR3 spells CASSLGTGGEQYF. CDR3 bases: TGTGCCAGCAGCTTAGGGACAGGGGGGGAGCAGTACTTC.